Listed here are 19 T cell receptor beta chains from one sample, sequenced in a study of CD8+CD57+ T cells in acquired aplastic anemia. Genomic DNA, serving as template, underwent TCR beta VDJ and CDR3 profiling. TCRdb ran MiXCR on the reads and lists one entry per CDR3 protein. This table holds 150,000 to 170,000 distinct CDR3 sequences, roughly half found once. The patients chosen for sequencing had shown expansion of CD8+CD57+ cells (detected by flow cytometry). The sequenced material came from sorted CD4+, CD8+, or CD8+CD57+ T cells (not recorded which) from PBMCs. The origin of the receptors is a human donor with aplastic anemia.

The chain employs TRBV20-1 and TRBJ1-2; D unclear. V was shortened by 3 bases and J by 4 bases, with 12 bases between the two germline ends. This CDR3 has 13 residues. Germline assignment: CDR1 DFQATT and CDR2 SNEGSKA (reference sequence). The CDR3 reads CSASPQSTYGYTF. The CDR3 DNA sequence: TGCAGTGCTAGCCCACAATCAACCTATGGCTACACCTTC.

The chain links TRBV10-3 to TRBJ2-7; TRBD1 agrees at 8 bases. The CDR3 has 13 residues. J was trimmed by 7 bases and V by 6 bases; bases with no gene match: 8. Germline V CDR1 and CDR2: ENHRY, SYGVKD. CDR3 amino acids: CAISSDRAGEQYF. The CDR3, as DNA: TGTGCCATCAGCTCGGACAGGGCGGGTGAGCAGTACTTC.

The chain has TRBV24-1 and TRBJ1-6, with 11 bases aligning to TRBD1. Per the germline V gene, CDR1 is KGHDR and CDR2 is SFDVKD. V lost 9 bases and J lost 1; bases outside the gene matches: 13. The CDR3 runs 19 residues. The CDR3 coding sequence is TGTGCCACCCCCGCAGAGGACAGGGGGCGCCTATCCTATAATTCACCCCTCCACTTT. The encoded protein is CATPAEDRGRLSYNSPLHF.

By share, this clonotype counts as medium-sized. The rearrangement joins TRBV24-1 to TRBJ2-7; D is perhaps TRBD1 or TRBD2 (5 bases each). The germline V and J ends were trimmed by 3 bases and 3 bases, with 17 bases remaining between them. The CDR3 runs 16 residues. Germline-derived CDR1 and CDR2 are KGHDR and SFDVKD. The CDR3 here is CATSDPAGTADYEQYF. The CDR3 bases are TGTGCCACCAGTGATCCGGCCGGGACCGCCGACTACGAGCAGTACTTC.

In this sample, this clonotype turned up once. CDR3 sequence reads: CASSRDQPQHF. Written as DNA, the CDR3 is TGTGCCAGCAGTAGGGATCAGCCCCAGCATTTT. V gene TRBV12-3 or TRBV12-4 combines with J gene TRBJ1-5, with D hard to call. The CDR3 spans 11 residues. V lost 5 bases and J lost 5, with 4 bases in between.

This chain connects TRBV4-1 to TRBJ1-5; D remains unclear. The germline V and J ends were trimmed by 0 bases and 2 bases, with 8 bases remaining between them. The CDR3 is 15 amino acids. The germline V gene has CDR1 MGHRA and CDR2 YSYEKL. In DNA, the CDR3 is TGCGCCAGCAGCCAAGATCTCCAGGGCAATCAGCCCCAGCATTTT. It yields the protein CASSQDLQGNQPQHF.

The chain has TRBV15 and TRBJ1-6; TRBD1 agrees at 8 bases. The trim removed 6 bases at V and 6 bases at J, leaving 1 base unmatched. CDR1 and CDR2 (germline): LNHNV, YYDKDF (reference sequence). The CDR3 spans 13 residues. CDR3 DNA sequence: TGTGCCACCAGTACAGGGGGTAATTCACCCCTCCACTTT. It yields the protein CATSTGGNSPLHF.

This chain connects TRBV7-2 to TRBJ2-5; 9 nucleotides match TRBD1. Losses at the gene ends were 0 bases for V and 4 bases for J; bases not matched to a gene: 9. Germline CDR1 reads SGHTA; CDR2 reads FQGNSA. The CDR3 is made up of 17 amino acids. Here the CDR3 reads CASSLASPGQGGETQYF. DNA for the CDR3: TGTGCCAGCAGCTTAGCTTCCCCGGGACAGGGAGGAGAGACCCAGTACTTC.

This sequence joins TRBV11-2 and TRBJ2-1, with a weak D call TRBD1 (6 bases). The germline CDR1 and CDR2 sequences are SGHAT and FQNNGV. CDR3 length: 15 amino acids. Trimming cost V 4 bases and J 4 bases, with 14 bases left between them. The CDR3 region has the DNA TGTGCCAGCAGCTCAACAGGGATTCCATACAATGAGCAGTTCTTC. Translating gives CASSSTGIPYNEQFF.

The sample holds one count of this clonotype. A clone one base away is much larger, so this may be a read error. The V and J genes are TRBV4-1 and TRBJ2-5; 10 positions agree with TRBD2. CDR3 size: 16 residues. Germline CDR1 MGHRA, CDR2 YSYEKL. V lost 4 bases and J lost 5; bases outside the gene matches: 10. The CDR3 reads CASSRMSGGALETQYF. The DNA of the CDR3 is TGCGCCAGCAGCCGGATGAGCGGGGGGGCCTTGGAGACCCAGTACTTC.

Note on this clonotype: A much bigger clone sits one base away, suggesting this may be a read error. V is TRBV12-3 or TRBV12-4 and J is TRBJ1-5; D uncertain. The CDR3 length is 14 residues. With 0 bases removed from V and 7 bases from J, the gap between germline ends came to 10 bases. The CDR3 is CASSLALSGQPQHF. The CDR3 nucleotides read TGTGCCAGCAGTTTAGCGCTGAGTGGACAGCCCCAGCATTTT.

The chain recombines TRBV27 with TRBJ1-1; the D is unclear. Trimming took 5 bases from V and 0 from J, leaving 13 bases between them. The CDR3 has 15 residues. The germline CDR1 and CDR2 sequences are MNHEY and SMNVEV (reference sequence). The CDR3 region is CASSDPKRLNTEAFF. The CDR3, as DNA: TGTGCCAGCAGTGATCCGAAGAGACTGAACACTGAAGCTTTCTTT.

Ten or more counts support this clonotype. The DNA for the CDR3 is TGTGCCAGCAGCCTGACTCCGAGGGCGACAGATACGCAGTATTTT. The encoded protein is CASSLTPRATDTQYF. The chain has TRBV7-9 and TRBJ2-3; possible D gene TRBD2, 5 bases. This CDR3 contains 15 residues. Germline V CDR1 and CDR2: SEHNR, FQNEAQ (reference sequence). Trimming stripped 5 bases from V and 3 bases from J, with 15 bases between.

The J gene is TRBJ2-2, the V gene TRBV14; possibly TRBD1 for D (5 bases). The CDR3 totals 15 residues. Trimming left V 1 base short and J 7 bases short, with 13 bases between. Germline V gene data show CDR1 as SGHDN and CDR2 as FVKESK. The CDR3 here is CASSQAAGSSGELFF. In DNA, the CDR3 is TGTGCCAGCAGCCAAGCGGCAGGGTCGAGCGGGGAGCTGTTTTTT.

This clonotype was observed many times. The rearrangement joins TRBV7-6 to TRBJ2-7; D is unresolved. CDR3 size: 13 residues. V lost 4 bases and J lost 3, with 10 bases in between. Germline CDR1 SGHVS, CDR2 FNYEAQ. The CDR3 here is CASSSRAHYEQYF. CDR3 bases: TGTGCCAGCAGCTCCCGGGCCCACTACGAGCAGTACTTC.

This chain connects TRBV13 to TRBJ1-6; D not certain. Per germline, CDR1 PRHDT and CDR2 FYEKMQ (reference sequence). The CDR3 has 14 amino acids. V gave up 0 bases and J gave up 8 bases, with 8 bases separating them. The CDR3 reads CASSLGGRDSPLHF. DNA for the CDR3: TGTGCCAGCAGCTTAGGGGGGAGAGATTCACCCCTCCACTTT. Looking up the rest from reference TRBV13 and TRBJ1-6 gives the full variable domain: AAGVIQSPRHLIKEKRETATLKCYPIPRHDTVYWYQQGPGQDPQFLISFYEKMQSDKGSIPDRFSAQQFSDYHSELNMSSLELGDSALYFCASSLGGRDSPLHFGNGTRLTVT.

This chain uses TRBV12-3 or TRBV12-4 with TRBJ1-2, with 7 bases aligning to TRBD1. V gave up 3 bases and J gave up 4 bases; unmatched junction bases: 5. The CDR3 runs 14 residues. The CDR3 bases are TGTGCCAGCAGTTTGAGGACAGGAGCCTATGGCTACACCTTC. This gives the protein CASSLRTGAYGYTF.

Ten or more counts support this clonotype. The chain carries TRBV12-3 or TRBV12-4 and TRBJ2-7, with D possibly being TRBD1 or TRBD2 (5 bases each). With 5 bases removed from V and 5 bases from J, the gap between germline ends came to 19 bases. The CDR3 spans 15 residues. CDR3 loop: CASSLPTGAKDEQYF. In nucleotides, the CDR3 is TGTGCCAGCAGTCTCCCAACCGGGGCCAAGGACGAGCAGTACTTC.

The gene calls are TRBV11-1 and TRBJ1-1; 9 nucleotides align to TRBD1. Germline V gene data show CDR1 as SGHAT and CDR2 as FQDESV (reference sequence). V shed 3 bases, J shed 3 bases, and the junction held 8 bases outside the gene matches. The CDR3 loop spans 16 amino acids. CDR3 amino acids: CASSFRQGGTDTEAFF. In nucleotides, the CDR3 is TGTGCCAGCAGCTTCCGACAGGGGGGGACGGACACTGAAGCTTTCTTT.